This T cell receptor beta chain was recorded in a study of graft-versus-host responses after intestinal transplantation. About the research overall: Transplants were multivisceral, liver-intestinal, or isolated intestinal. Study observations and caveats: GvH clones were identified in recipient marrow, with some first appearing in ileum or blood. An association linked early post-transplant HvG declines with peak circulating GvH clone levels.

V was shortened by 5 bases and J by 6 bases, with 11 bases between the two germline ends. Germline lookup yields CDR1 SGHVS and CDR2 FQNEAQ. The CDR3 covers 14 residues. As to this clone: Its antigen is not identified.

Measured with immunoSEQ multiplex PCR; TCRdb has only the in-frame clones, and not every one. The data show around 130,000 clones, around 90% seen once. The material was unstimulated CD4+ T cells sorted from spleen or lymph node cells, obtained before intestinal transplant. This rearrangement joins TRBV7-8 to TRBJ1-6; D gene uncertain. This TCR came from a human donor who received an intestinal transplant. In DNA, the CDR3 is TGTGCCAGCAGCGTACAACCTATTAATTCACCCCTCCACTTT. This gives the protein CASSVQPINSPLHF.